This entry concerns a single TCR beta chain. The data belong to a study of shared clonotypes between healthy human individuals. Profiled with immunoSEQ multiplex PCR; TCRdb holds only in-frame clones, not every one. The sample holds hundreds of thousands of clones, more than 75% seen once. The germline CDR1 and CDR2 sequences are MDHEN and SYDVKM. The CDR3 has 11 amino acids. V was clipped by 6 bases and J by 8 bases, with 10 bases between them. This chain uses TRBV28 with TRBJ1-2; D remains ambiguous. The material sequenced was PBMCs. The TCR originated in a woman between 40 and 55 years old in good health. Some clones in this sample may be carry-over from other donors' samples. CDR3 sequence (DNA): TGTGCCAGCAGGGTAACTCGGGGCTACACCTTC. The encoded protein is CASRVTRGYTF.